The clone carrying this T cell receptor beta chain was seen a single time. The record originates from a study of technical replicates of blood from several donors. This table comes from immunoSEQ multiplex PCR, and its TCRdb copy is limited to in-frame clones, with some not included. The table records some 70,000 clones, roughly 90% of them present only once. This TCR derives from a human donor in good health. Sequences were obtained from T cells isolated from PBMCs.

This CDR3 is CASSELAGGLLGDTQYF. The CDR3 DNA is TGTGCCAGCAGTGAGCTAGCGGGAGGGTTGCTCGGAGATACGCAGTATTTT. This sequence joins TRBV6-1 and TRBJ2-3; 12 bases align to TRBD2. CDR1 MNHNS and CDR2 SASEGT come from the germline V gene. This CDR3 is built from 17 residues. With V trimmed by 3 bases and J by 5 bases, 9 bases remained unmatched.